This T cell receptor (beta chain) was retrieved from a study of shared clonotypes between healthy human individuals. The ends lost 5 bases at V and 6 bases at J; junction bases unmatched: 9. The CDR3 covers 15 residues. Germline V gene data show CDR1 as SGHTA and CDR2 as FQGNSA. Libraries were prepared by immunoSEQ multiplex PCR; TCRdb keeps only in-frame clonotypes and omits some of them. The table has 2 million to 3 million clones, around nine tenths seen once; the top ten hold over 0.12%. The chain links TRBV7-2 to TRBJ2-2; TRBD1 matches at 7 bases. This clonotype was sampled from a man aged 18-30 years in good health. Material: naive CD4+ T cells sorted from blood. Subset: CD45RA+ positively selected. The CDR3 coding sequence is TGTGCCAGCAGCGTTACAGGGGAGTGGGCCGGGGAGCTGTTTTTT. Translated, it gives CASSVTGEWAGELFF. The entire variable domain, with the rest obtained from reference TRBV7-2 and TRBJ2-2, is as follows: GAGVSQSPSNKVTEKGKDVELRCDPISGHTALYWYRQSLGQGLEFLIYFQGNSAPDKSGLPSDRFSAERTGGSVSTLTIQRTQQEDSAVYLCASSVTGEWAGELFFGEGSRLTVL.